These T cell receptor beta chains were read from a single sample in a study of cytomegalovirus exposure and HLA in healthy donors. The repertoire was sequenced with immunoSEQ multiplex PCR; TCRdb's copy has only in-frame clones and lacks some. Of about 180,000 clones listed, more than 60% are singletons. The sequencing input was PBMCs. These receptors came from an older woman in good health and CMV-seropositive. CDR3s include the opening cysteine and the closing phenylalanine or tryptophan. Fields, in order: D gene, J gene, V gene, clone size, CDR3 protein, CDR3 DNA. D genes are given only for firm matches. Rows give clone size only sometimes, using once, few, many, or a class for an expanded clone.

D gene: .
J gene: TRBJ2-5
V gene: TRBV5-4
clone size: .
CDR3 protein: CASSKTNRVGETQYF
CDR3 DNA: TGTGCCAGCAGCAAAACCAACAGGGTCGGAGAGACCCAGTACTTC

D gene: TRBD1
J gene: TRBJ1-6
V gene: TRBV25-1
clone size: .
CDR3 protein: CASSVRQGYSPLHF
CDR3 DNA: TGTGCCAGCAGTGTGAGACAGGGCTATTCACCCCTCCACTTT

D gene: TRBD1
J gene: TRBJ1-1
V gene: TRBV28
clone size: .
CDR3 protein: CASSTPDRLSAEAFF
CDR3 DNA: TGTGCCAGCAGCACTCCGGACAGGTTGTCCGCTGAAGCTTTCTTT

D gene: .
J gene: TRBJ2-1
V gene: TRBV11-2
clone size: .
CDR3 protein: CASSLVRSSGVYNEQFF
CDR3 DNA: TGTGCCAGCAGCTTAGTCAGATCCAGCGGAGTATACAATGAGCAGTTCTTC

D gene: .
J gene: TRBJ2-7
V gene: TRBV6-5
clone size: .
CDR3 protein: CASSQTGTPSYEQYF
CDR3 DNA: TGTGCCAGCAGCCAAACCGGGACACCGTCCTACGAGCAGTACTTC

D gene: .
J gene: TRBJ2-3
V gene: TRBV7-2
clone size: once
CDR3 protein: CASSLDWARTDTQYF
CDR3 DNA: TGTGCCAGCAGCTTAGACTGGGCACGTACAGATACGCAGTATTTT

D gene: .
J gene: TRBJ2-1
V gene: TRBV9
clone size: once
CDR3 protein: CASSVTVSSGEQFF
CDR3 DNA: TGTGCCAGCAGCGTAACCGTTTCGTCGGGTGAGCAGTTCTTC

D gene: TRBD2
J gene: TRBJ2-7
V gene: TRBV5-1
clone size: .
CDR3 protein: CASSALGTSGTGEQYF
CDR3 DNA: TGCGCCAGCAGCGCCCTCGGGACTAGCGGGACGGGCGAGCAGTACTTC

D gene: TRBD2
J gene: TRBJ2-5
V gene: TRBV7-9
clone size: .
CDR3 protein: CSIPPPGLAGSFEETQYF
CDR3 DNA: TGTTCCATCCCTCCGCCCGGGCTAGCGGGATCTTTTGAAGAGACCCAGTACTTC

D gene: .
J gene: TRBJ1-2
V gene: TRBV4-3
clone size: .
CDR3 protein: CASSHIIRGTSKDYGYTF
CDR3 DNA: TGCGCCAGCAGCCATATAATCAGGGGAACTTCTAAGGACTATGGCTACACCTTC

D gene: .
J gene: TRBJ1-2
V gene: TRBV28
clone size: .
CDR3 protein: CASSQGQKGYTF
CDR3 DNA: TGTGCCAGCAGCCAGGGGCAGAAAGGCTACACCTTC

D gene: TRBD1
J gene: TRBJ2-3
V gene: TRBV9
clone size: few
CDR3 protein: CASSIQQGAVTDTQYF
CDR3 DNA: TGTGCCAGCAGCATACAACAGGGGGCCGTCACAGATACGCAGTATTTT

D gene: .
J gene: TRBJ2-7
V gene: TRBV29-1
clone size: .
CDR3 protein: CSVLELTYEQYF
CDR3 DNA: TGCAGCGTTCTTGAGTTGACCTACGAGCAGTACTTC

D gene: TRBD1
J gene: TRBJ1-4
V gene: TRBV25-1
clone size: .
CDR3 protein: CASSATTGGFNEKLFF
CDR3 DNA: TGTGCCAGCAGTGCAACGACAGGGGGTTTTAATGAAAAACTGTTTTTT

D gene: .
J gene: TRBJ1-1
V gene: TRBV6-6
clone size: few
CDR3 protein: CASSWGQNTEAFF
CDR3 DNA: TGTGCCAGCAGTTGGGGCCAGAACACTGAAGCTTTCTTT

D gene: .
J gene: TRBJ2-2
V gene: TRBV19
clone size: few
CDR3 protein: CASSILLTGELFF
CDR3 DNA: TGTGCCAGTAGTATTCTCCTAACCGGGGAGCTGTTTTTT

D gene: .
J gene: TRBJ1-1
V gene: TRBV2
clone size: .
CDR3 protein: CASILEGNTEAFF
CDR3 DNA: TGTGCCAGCATCCTCGAGGGGAACACTGAAGCTTTCTTT

D gene: .
J gene: TRBJ1-5
V gene: TRBV2
clone size: .
CDR3 protein: CASSEQTVSNQPQHF
CDR3 DNA: TGTGCCAGCAGTGAACAGACAGTTAGCAATCAGCCCCAGCATTTT

D gene: TRBD2
J gene: TRBJ2-3
V gene: TRBV4-1
clone size: .
CDR3 protein: CASSQAAPAGGLTDTQYF
CDR3 DNA: TGCGCCAGCAGCCAAGCAGCACCAGCGGGAGGGTTGACAGATACGCAGTATTTT

D gene: .
J gene: TRBJ1-1
V gene: TRBV6-5
clone size: once
CDR3 protein: CASSYLNSKAFF
CDR3 DNA: TGTGCCAGCAGTTACCTCAACTCGAAAGCTTTCTTT

D gene: .
J gene: TRBJ2-3
V gene: TRBV5-6
clone size: .
CDR3 protein: CASSLGYRDTDTQYF
CDR3 DNA: TGTGCCAGCAGCTTAGGTTACAGGGACACAGATACGCAGTATTTT

D gene: .
J gene: TRBJ2-3
V gene: TRBV28
clone size: .
CDR3 protein: CASSLFVRRQATDTQYF
CDR3 DNA: TGTGCCAGCAGTTTATTCGTCCGTCGGCAGGCCACAGATACGCAGTATTTT

D gene: .
J gene: TRBJ1-5
V gene: TRBV27
clone size: .
CDR3 protein: CASSYTGANQPQHF
CDR3 DNA: TGTGCCAGCAGTTATACTGGGGCCAATCAGCCCCAGCATTTT

D gene: TRBD1
J gene: TRBJ1-1
V gene: TRBV14
clone size: .
CDR3 protein: CASSQQGDTEAFF
CDR3 DNA: TGTGCCAGCAGCCAACAGGGGGATACTGAAGCTTTCTTT

D gene: .
J gene: TRBJ1-5
V gene: TRBV23-1
clone size: .
CDR3 protein: CASSQSVERSNQPQHF
CDR3 DNA: TGCGCCAGCAGTCAATCTGTCGAGAGAAGCAATCAGCCCCAGCATTTT

D gene: TRBD2
J gene: TRBJ2-7
V gene: TRBV9
clone size: once
CDR3 protein: CASSIEAGGGEQYF
CDR3 DNA: TGTGCCAGCAGCATAGAAGCGGGGGGCGGCGAGCAGTACTTC

D gene: .
J gene: TRBJ1-1
V gene: TRBV9
clone size: .
CDR3 protein: CASSVVTGGPGPEAFF
CDR3 DNA: TGTGCCAGCAGCGTAGTGACTGGAGGTCCGGGCCCTGAAGCTTTCTTT

D gene: .
J gene: TRBJ1-5
V gene: TRBV7-2
clone size: .
CDR3 protein: CASSARQGGQPQHF
CDR3 DNA: TGTGCCAGCAGCGCGCGTCAGGGTGGGCAGCCCCAGCATTTT

D gene: TRBD2
J gene: TRBJ2-7
V gene: TRBV5-4
clone size: .
CDR3 protein: CASSSGLAAYEQYF
CDR3 DNA: TGTGCCAGCAGCTCAGGACTAGCTGCTTACGAGCAGTACTTC

D gene: TRBD1
J gene: TRBJ2-5
V gene: TRBV7-2
clone size: .
CDR3 protein: CASSVSGGGTETQYF
CDR3 DNA: TGTGCCAGCAGCGTTTCAGGGGGCGGGACAGAGACCCAGTACTTC

D gene: TRBD1
J gene: TRBJ2-1
V gene: TRBV7-2
clone size: .
CDR3 protein: CASSLGGTGVYNEQFF
CDR3 DNA: TGTGCCAGCAGCTTAGGGGGGACAGGGGTGTACAATGAGCAGTTCTTC

D gene: .
J gene: TRBJ1-5
V gene: TRBV7-2
clone size: few
CDR3 protein: CASSLEDSSNQPQHF
CDR3 DNA: TGTGCCAGCAGCTTAGAGGACAGTAGCAATCAGCCCCAGCATTTT

D gene: .
J gene: TRBJ1-1
V gene: TRBV18
clone size: .
CDR3 protein: CASSPQAQGYNTEAFF
CDR3 DNA: TGTGCCAGCTCACCACAAGCACAGGGTTACAACACTGAAGCTTTCTTT

D gene: TRBD1
J gene: TRBJ1-1
V gene: TRBV19
clone size: .
CDR3 protein: CASSTDRGSTEAFF
CDR3 DNA: TGTGCCAGTAGCACGGACAGGGGAAGCACTGAAGCTTTCTTT

D gene: .
J gene: TRBJ1-4
V gene: TRBV27
clone size: .
CDR3 protein: CASSFTQGSHNEKLFF
CDR3 DNA: TGTGCCAGCAGTTTTACCCAGGGTTCCCATAATGAAAAACTGTTTTTT

D gene: .
J gene: TRBJ2-6
V gene: TRBV7-3
clone size: .
CDR3 protein: CASSLGGGNSGANVLTF
CDR3 DNA: TGTGCCAGCAGCTTGGGAGGGGGGAATTCTGGGGCCAACGTCCTGACTTTC

D gene: TRBD1
J gene: TRBJ2-5
V gene: TRBV29-1
clone size: .
CDR3 protein: CSLETGAVETQYF
CDR3 DNA: TGCAGCCTCGAGACAGGGGCGGTGGAGACCCAGTACTTC

D gene: TRBD2
J gene: TRBJ2-5
V gene: TRBV2
clone size: .
CDR3 protein: CASSEGTSGMETQYF
CDR3 DNA: TGTGCCAGCAGTGAGGGGACTAGCGGGATGGAGACCCAGTACTTC

D gene: .
J gene: TRBJ1-3
V gene: TRBV11-2
clone size: .
CDR3 protein: CASSSRTGWDTIYF
CDR3 DNA: TGTGCCAGCAGCTCTCGAACAGGGTGGGACACCATATATTTT

D gene: TRBD1
J gene: TRBJ1-5
V gene: TRBV27
clone size: few
CDR3 protein: CASSLFGIDREGQPQHF
CDR3 DNA: TGTGCCAGCAGTTTATTTGGGATCGACAGGGAAGGCCAGCCCCAGCATTTT

D gene: .
J gene: TRBJ1-2
V gene: TRBV5-4
clone size: .
CDR3 protein: CASSSDGRDYGYTF
CDR3 DNA: TGTGCCAGCAGCTCCGACGGGAGGGACTATGGCTACACCTTC